These T cell receptor beta chains were read from a single sample in a study of shared clonotypes between healthy human individuals. The repertoire was sequenced with immunoSEQ multiplex PCR; TCRdb's copy has only in-frame clones and lacks some. In the table there are just under 350,000 clones, around 70% of which are singletons. Material for sequencing was memory CD4+ T cells sorted from blood. Every receptor here comes from a man aged 30 to 39 in good health. CDR3s include the opening cysteine and the closing phenylalanine or tryptophan. Size tells how often a clone was seen (once, few, many) or the class of an expanded clone, and some rows leave it out.

J,V,size,length,CDR3
TRBJ1-3,TRBV18,NA,14,CASSPRAGFDTIYF
TRBJ2-5,TRBV6-1,many,14,CASSDGGGQETQYF
TRBJ2-7,TRBV19,NA,17,CASSMRPAGAGLYEQYF
TRBJ2-3,TRBV28,few,12,CASSVTGNTQYF
TRBJ1-1,TRBV2,NA,15,CASSGPGQGNTEAFF
TRBJ1-2,TRBV7-8,NA,15,CASSYSGQHNYGYTF
TRBJ2-6,TRBV19,few,15,CASKEDRAGANVLTF
TRBJ2-3,TRBV27,NA,14,CASSPTSGTDTQYF
TRBJ1-1,TRBV2,NA,13,CASSAAGYTEAFF
TRBJ2-1,TRBV2,NA,15,CASSFLAGLGGEQFF
TRBJ2-3,TRBV5-1,many,18,CASSSQQRGSLRTDTQYF
TRBJ1-1,TRBV5-8,NA,13,CASSPDPYTEAFF
TRBJ2-1,TRBV6-5,few,13,CASSYSRRDKQFF
TRBJ1-5,TRBV6-5,NA,14,CASRPRGGNQPQHF
TRBJ2-7,TRBV6-1,NA,16,CASSESLGQSSYEQYF
TRBJ1-1,TRBV2,NA,16,CASSRRGTLGFLHAFF
TRBJ1-2,TRBV6-1,NA,17,CASSDLLPGFANYGYTF
TRBJ2-3,TRBV5-1,NA,18,CASSLASWAGGVGDTQYF
TRBJ2-5,TRBV7-3,few,14,CASSKQGAGETQYF
TRBJ1-4,TRBV7-2,NA,16,CASSPRTATVTEKLFF
TRBJ2-3,TRBV21-1,NA,16,CASSGPNILITDTQYF
TRBJ1-5,TRBV11-3,few,13,CATLGQLNQPQHF
TRBJ2-5,TRBV7-3,NA,15,CASSLTGGREETQYF
TRBJ2-7,TRBV5-4,NA,15,CARSWTSGETYEQYF
TRBJ2-1,TRBV5-4,NA,16,CASSFSTSGSYNEQFF
TRBJ2-4,TRBV5-6,once,16,CASSLEIATRGSIQYF
TRBJ2-3,TRBV29-1,NA,16,CSVEGGQGFGTDTQYF
TRBJ1-1,TRBV11-2,NA,15,CASSTFLQGRARAFF
TRBJ2-3,TRBV5-4,NA,15,CASSLGRQGTDTQYF
TRBJ2-1,TRBV5-1,NA,16,CASSLVGSGSYNEQFF
TRBJ1-1,TRBV19,NA,14,CASSHAILNTEAFF
TRBJ2-7,TRBV5-1,NA,14,CASSQGGSFSEQYF
TRBJ2-1,TRBV7-9,NA,16,CASTTTSGTSYNEQFF
TRBJ1-1,TRBV6-6,NA,16,CASSSPADKMNTEAFF
TRBJ1-6,TRBV30,NA,12,CAGTWDNSPLHF
TRBJ2-1,TRBV7-2,NA,14,CASSLVSGENEQFF
TRBJ1-3,TRBV14,NA,11,CASSQINTIYF
TRBJ2-7,TRBV30,NA,14,CAWKGGDGPYEQYF
TRBJ1-4,TRBV7-9,NA,15,CASSIGDMTNEKLFF
TRBJ1-5,TRBV19,NA,15,CASSTDRGGNQPQHF
TRBJ1-2,TRBV28,NA,15,CASRPHDTDNYGYTF
TRBJ1-3,TRBV5-4,NA,15,CASSLTGQGRNTIYF
TRBJ1-1,TRBV11-2,NA,15,CASSLRGALNTEAFF
TRBJ1-1,TRBV7-8,few,14,CASSLGQANTEAFF
TRBJ1-2,TRBV29-1,NA,17,CSVETWGQGLYDYGYTF
TRBJ2-1,TRBV19,NA,20,CASSIGSSGRKGASYNEQFF
TRBJ2-7,TRBV29-1,few,13,CSGMTGREGEQYF
TRBJ2-3,TRBV7-3,once,15,CASSLSGSRTDTQYF